The 27 T cell receptor beta chains below come from one sample, sequenced in a study of PD-L1 blockade in urothelial cancer. Regarding time point: peripheral blood 6 weeks after treatment start. The table came from immunoSEQ multiplex PCR; TCRdb's copy has only in-frame clones and leaves some out. The sample consists of about 50,000 clones, about 90% of them appearing once. This sample comprised PBMCs, obtained around atezolizumab (anti-PD-L1) treatment. These TCRs come from a man aged 60-69 years with urothelial cancer.

The chain has TRBV7-6 and TRBJ1-2, with 9 bases matching TRBD1. Germline V gives CDR1 SGHVS, CDR2 FNYEAQ. The CDR3 sequence is 14 residues long. Trimming took 0 bases from V and 8 from J; bases not matched to a gene: 4. The CDR3 sequence is CASSLAGQGGGYTF. CDR3 coding DNA: TGTGCCAGCAGCTTAGCGGGACAGGGAGGGGGCTACACCTTC.

As DNA, the CDR3 is TGTGCCTGGAGTGGGGGGGATCACGAGCAGTACTTC. It yields the protein CAWSGGDHEQYF. The J gene is TRBJ2-7, the V gene TRBV30; TRBD2 might be the D (6 bases). The CDR3 runs to 12 residues. Trimming removed 1 base from V and 5 bases from J, with 9 bases in between. Per the germline V gene, CDR1 is GTSNPN and CDR2 is SVGIG (reference sequence).

This clone was recorded once. The genes are TRBV19 and TRBJ2-5; 13 bases fit TRBD2. The CDR3 sequence is 16 residues long. CDR1 and CDR2 from the germline V gene are LNHDA and SQIVND (reference sequence). With V trimmed by 5 bases and J by 4 bases, 7 bases remained unmatched. The CDR3 sequence: CASSSGLAGVGETQYF. The CDR3 bases are TGTGCCAGTAGTTCCGGACTAGCGGGGGTAGGAGAGACCCAGTACTTC.

V and J are TRBV29-1 and TRBJ1-2, with TRBD1 matching over 7 bases. The V and J ends lost 6 bases and 4 bases, in that order; junction bases with no gene match: 2. The CDR3 contains 11 residues. Germline lookup yields CDR1 SQVTM and CDR2 ANQGSEA. The DNA for the CDR3 is TGCAGCGTCGACAGGGTCTATGGCTACACCTTC. This sequence encodes CSVDRVYGYTF.

This clone was detected once. The genes are TRBV29-1 and TRBJ1-3; TRBD1 matches 7 bases. CDR3 length equals 13 residues. With 6 bases clipped from V and 7 bases from J, the junction kept 9 bases outside the gene matches. The germline V gene encodes CDR1 SQVTM and CDR2 ANQGSEA. The CDR3 nucleotides read TGCAGCGTAGAACAGGGGAACAGGAACACCATATATTTT. Its protein is CSVEQGNRNTIYF.

The CDR3 spells CASSLLAGIQETQYF. Written as DNA, the CDR3 is TGTGCCAGCAGCTTACTAGCGGGGATCCAAGAGACCCAGTACTTC. This chain connects TRBV7-3 to TRBJ2-5, with 9 bases that match TRBD2. The CDR3 covers 15 residues. CDR1 and CDR2 from the germline V gene are SGHTA and FQGTGA. J lost 1 base, V lost 2 bases, and 2 bases had no gene match.

The chain employs TRBV2 and TRBJ2-3, with 7 bases aligning to TRBD2. The trim removed 4 bases at V and 4 bases at J, leaving 8 bases unmatched. CDR3 length equals 15 residues. Germline V gives CDR1 SNHLY, CDR2 FYNNEI. In DNA form, the CDR3 reads TGTGCCAGCAGTGTGGGGACTGGGGGGGCAGATACGCAGTATTTT. As protein: CASSVGTGGADTQYF. Looking up the rest from reference TRBV2 and TRBJ2-3 gives the full variable domain: EPEVTQTPSHQVTQMGQEVILRCVPISNHLYFYWYRQILGQKVEFLVSFYNNEISEKSEIFDDQFSVERPDGSNFTLKIRSTKLEDSAMYFCASSVGTGGADTQYFGPGTRLTVL.

The V gene is TRBV5-1, the J gene TRBJ2-5, with TRBD1 matching 8 bases. Germline CDR1 and CDR2: SGHRS and YFSETQ. The CDR3 has 14 amino acids. The junction had 7 bases not matched to a gene; V was cut back by 4 bases and J by 5 bases. The CDR3 here is CASSRDRGSETQYF. Written as DNA, the CDR3 is TGCGCCAGCAGCCGAGACAGGGGCTCGGAGACCCAGTACTTC. The full variable domain, completed using reference TRBV5-1 and TRBJ2-5, is KAGVTQTPRYLIKTRGQQVTLSCSPISGHRSVSWYQQTPGQGLQFLFEYFSETQRNKGNFPGRFSGRQFSNSRSEMNVSTLELGDSALYLCASSRDRGSETQYFGPGTRLLVL.

The V call is TRBV6-5, the J call TRBJ2-7, with TRBD2 identical over 7 bases. The V and J ends lost 6 bases and 4 bases, in that order; junction bases with no gene match: 6. The germline V gene has CDR1 MNHEY and CDR2 SVGAGI. The CDR3 is 13 residues long. The CDR3 bases are TGTGCCAGCAGCCAGGCGGGGGAATACGAGCAGTACTTC. This sequence encodes CASSQAGEYEQYF.

Here the CDR3 DNA reads TGTGCCAGCAGTTTGGGGGGAGTCACAGATACGCAGTATTTT. Encoded protein: CASSLGGVTDTQYF. This chain links TRBV28 with TRBJ2-3; D may be TRBD2 (6 bases). Germline CDR1 is MDHEN and CDR2 is SYDVKM. There are 14 residues in the CDR3. The V end was cut by 3 bases, the J end by 2 bases, with 9 bases between.

The chain carries TRBV7-2 and TRBJ1-2; possibly TRBD1 for D (6 bases). CDR1 and CDR2 from the germline V gene are SGHTA and FQGNSA. Trimming cost V 3 bases and J 4 bases, with 15 bases left between them. The length of the CDR3 is 15 residues. In nucleotides, the CDR3 is TGTGCCAGCAGCTTTGCCCGGGACACCTCCTATGGCTACACCTTC. It translates to CASSFARDTSYGYTF.

This chain connects TRBV18 to TRBJ2-3, with 10 bases lining up with TRBD2. The CDR3 is made up of 16 amino acids. Per the germline V gene, CDR1 is KGHSH and CDR2 is LQKENI. Trimming cost V 6 bases and J 0 bases; bases outside gene matches: 6. Written as DNA, the CDR3 is TGTGCCAGCTCTCAGGGACTAGCGCCTAGCACAGATACGCAGTATTTT. The encoded protein is CASSQGLAPSTDTQYF.

The J gene is TRBJ2-7, the V gene TRBV23-1; D possibly corresponds to TRBD2 (5 bases). TRBV23-1 is labeled an ORF, and its function is uncertain. This CDR3 is built from 14 residues. V was clipped by 4 bases and J by 1 base, with 11 bases between them. CDR3 in DNA: TGCGCCAGCAGTCTCCGGTCGGGGTCCTACGAGCAGTACTTC. Translated: CASSLRSGSYEQYF.

V and J are TRBV11-2 and TRBJ2-2, with 8 bases identical to TRBD2. CDR3 length: 16 residues. With 3 bases clipped from V and 0 bases from J, the junction kept 3 bases outside the gene matches. Germline V CDR1 and CDR2: SGHAT, FQNNGV. CDR3 in DNA: TGTGCCAGCAGCTTCAGGCGGGGGGCGAACACCGGGGAGCTGTTTTTT. Its translation: CASSFRRGANTGELFF.

The chain is built from TRBV18 and TRBJ2-2; maybe TRBD2 (6 bases). The CDR3 contains 16 residues. CDR1 is KGHSH, CDR2 LQKENI, per germline. The V end lost 3 bases, the J end lost 6 bases, and 17 bases lay between the germline ends. CDR3 amino acids: CASSPRRDSSPGELFF. Here the CDR3 DNA reads TGTGCCAGCTCACCTAGACGGGACTCTTCCCCCGGGGAGCTGTTTTTT.

The chain combines TRBV4-3 with TRBJ2-7; TRBD1 agrees at 8 bases. Germline V gives CDR1 LGHNA, CDR2 YSLEER. Germline trimming cut 0 bases from V and 4 bases from J; bases unmatched to any gene: 8. The CDR3 has 16 residues. In nucleotides, the CDR3 is TGCGCCAGCAGCCAAGATCCGGGCAGGGGGCTTTACGAGCAGTACTTC. Protein sequence: CASSQDPGRGLYEQYF.

The chain has TRBV20-1 and TRBJ1-5; no clear D. Germline V gene lookup returns CDR1 DFQATT and CDR2 SNEGSKA (reference sequence). V lost 4 bases and J 7 bases, leaving 8 bases between the germline ends. This CDR3 contains 11 residues. The CDR3 region is CSATNGQPQHF. The DNA of the CDR3 is TGCAGTGCTACTAACGGGCAGCCCCAGCATTTT.

On this clone: One end of the junction fails to match germline, which may point to a read error. The chain employs TRBV5-1 and TRBJ2-5, with a possible D match to TRBD1 (5 bases). The CDR3 totals 13 residues. CDR1 and CDR2 from the germline V gene are SGHRS and YFSETQ. Written as DNA, the CDR3 is TGCGTCAGCAGCACCCAGGGTGGTGAGACCCAGTACTTC. Its translation: CVSSTQGGETQYF.

The chain uses TRBV5-1 and TRBJ2-5, with D hard to call. From germline, CDR1 is SGHRS and CDR2 YFSETQ. This CDR3 contains 13 residues. The V gene lost 4 bases and the J gene lost 5 bases, with 12 bases spanning the gap. CDR3 DNA: TGCGCCAGCAGCCCTGATTCCAGGGAGACCCAGTACTTC. It encodes CASSPDSRETQYF. Full variable domain (missing parts from reference TRBV5-1 and TRBJ2-5): KAGVTQTPRYLIKTRGQQVTLSCSPISGHRSVSWYQQTPGQGLQFLFEYFSETQRNKGNFPGRFSGRQFSNSRSEMNVSTLELGDSALYLCASSPDSRETQYFGPGTRLLVL.

In its sample, this clone was seen once. The gene calls are TRBV7-8 and TRBJ1-4; D is ambiguous. The CDR3 is 14 amino acids. Germline CDR1 reads SGHVS; CDR2 reads FQNEAQ. V was clipped by 1 base and J by 5 bases, with 8 bases between them. In DNA, the CDR3 is TGTGCCAGCAGCTTAGGGGCAGGCAATGAAAAACTGTTTTTT. Protein product: CASSLGAGNEKLFF.

The chain is built from TRBV19 and TRBJ1-5, with a tentative D call TRBD1 (5 bases). This CDR3 comprises 14 residues. Germline V gene sequence: CDR1 LNHDA, CDR2 SQIVND (reference sequence). V lost 3 bases, J lost 4 bases, and 10 bases lay in between. CDR3 amino acids: CASSIFQGNQPQHF. The CDR3 bases are TGTGCCAGTAGTATCTTCCAGGGTAATCAGCCCCAGCATTTT.

The chain employs TRBV14 and TRBJ1-1; 8 bases align to TRBD1. The ends lost 5 bases at V and 4 bases at J; junction bases unmatched: 6. The CDR3 is 14 residues long. Germline CDR1 reads SGHDN; CDR2 reads FVKESK. In DNA form, the CDR3 reads TGTGCCAGCAGCTATCAACAGGGGGTCACTGAAGCTTTCTTT. It specifies CASSYQQGVTEAFF.

This clone was detected many times. V is TRBV19 and J is TRBJ1-2; D might be TRBD1 (5 bases). V lost 3 bases and J lost 2, with 7 bases in between. In germline, CDR1 is LNHDA, CDR2 SQIVND (reference sequence). This CDR3 is built from 13 residues. The CDR3 sequence is CASSMQGNYGYTF. The CDR3 bases are TGTGCCAGTAGTATGCAGGGAAACTATGGCTACACCTTC.

The genes are TRBV9 and TRBJ2-2, with a weak D call TRBD1 (6 bases). The CDR3 is 15 amino acids. Looked up from germline, CDR1 is SGDLS and CDR2 is YYNGEE. The ends were cut back, 4 bases at V and 1 base at J, with 11 bases in the middle. CDR3 coding DNA: TGTGCCAGCAGCCCCCAAGGGGGGAACACCGGGGAGCTGTTTTTT. Residues: CASSPQGGNTGELFF.

This chain connects TRBV6-5 to TRBJ2-1; no clear D. Trimming took off 2 bases at V and 3 bases at J, with 8 bases between the two ends. The germline gives CDR1 MNHEY, CDR2 SVGAGI. The CDR3 covers 14 residues. In DNA form, the CDR3 reads TGTGCCAGCAGTTACAGAGAAAACTACAATGAGCAGTTCTTC. It specifies CASSYRENYNEQFF.

This clone appeared once. The genes are TRBV11-1 and TRBJ1-2; 8 nucleotides line up with TRBD1. The germline V gene encodes CDR1 SGHAT and CDR2 FQDESV (reference sequence). This CDR3 has 14 amino acids. Trimming took 4 bases from V and 2 from J; bases not matched to a gene: 3. The CDR3 is CASSSGGDNYGYTF. The CDR3 coding sequence is TGTGCCAGCAGCTCAGGGGGCGACAACTATGGCTACACCTTC. The full variable domain, with the rest looked up from reference TRBV11-1 and TRBJ1-2, is EAEVAQSPRYKITEKSQAVAFWCDPISGHATLYWYRQILGQGPELLVQFQDESVVDDSQLPKDRFSAERLKGVDSTLKIQPAELGDSAMYLCASSSGGDNYGYTFGSGTRLTVV.

The V call is TRBV7-2, the J call TRBJ1-3; D may be TRBD1 (5 bases). V lost 5 bases to trimming and J lost 2 bases, with 19 bases between them. CDR1 is SGHTA, CDR2 FQGNSA, per germline. The CDR3 sequence is 17 residues long. CDR3 in amino acids: CASSPFRSAGTGNTIYF. The DNA of the CDR3 is TGTGCCAGCAGCCCCTTCCGGTCGGCAGGGACTGGAAACACCATATATTTT.